This T cell receptor (beta chain) was obtained from a study of blood T cell repertoires in COVID-19. Overall study: The origin of the acute and convalescent COVID-19 samples was the United States, Italy and Spain. Nucleic acid was either cDNA or gDNA, and it came from T cells, B-cell-depleted T cells, or PBMCs.

In the original processing: Researchers report that nucleated cell counts were estimated from reference gene primer amplification. Repertoires were generated with immunoSEQ multiplex PCR, while TCRdb's copy carries only in-frame clones and drops some. The DNA was the basis for D and trimming; V, J and clone size are from that table. Counted here are under 350,000 clones, roughly 89% occurring once; the ten biggest clones make up approximately 2%. This clone was detected only once. Germline loops: CDR1 SGHTA, CDR2 FQGTGA. Trimming took off 5 bases at V and 6 bases at J, with 14 bases between the two ends. The CDR3 has 14 residues.

The sample comprised peripheral blood. The receptor comes from a man aged 45-65 years with acute or convalescent COVID-19. The rearrangement joins TRBV7-3 to TRBJ2-1; D is perhaps TRBD2 (6 bases). CDR3 protein: CASSDGAGRNEQFF. In DNA form, the CDR3 reads TGTGCCAGCAGCGATGGAGCGGGTCGCAATGAGCAGTTCTTC.